This TCR beta chain was captured by sequencing in a study of OX40 agonist ivuxolimab in advanced cancers. Study-wide context: Treatment of patients was with ivuxolimab, an agonistic anti-OX40 (CD134) antibody.

Using immunoSEQ multiplex PCR, the repertoire was profiled, and TCRdb retains in-frame clones only, with some absent. The table has about 97,000 clones, 80% to 90% seen once. The material sequenced was CD4+ or CD8+ T cells sorted from blood, taken in a trial of the OX40 agonist ivuxolimab. The receptor was isolated from an adult with an advanced solid tumor such as melanoma, head and neck, liver or kidney cancer.

CDR3 nucleotide sequence: TGTGCCAGCAGCTGGGGACAGGGGGCGACCTATGGCTACACCTTC. It encodes CASSWGQGATYGYTF. J is TRBJ1-2 and V is TRBV11-2; 12 nucleotides match TRBD1. With V trimmed by 4 bases and J by 4 bases, 4 bases remained unmatched. This CDR3 region has 15 residues. Germline V CDR1 and CDR2: SGHAT, FQNNGV.